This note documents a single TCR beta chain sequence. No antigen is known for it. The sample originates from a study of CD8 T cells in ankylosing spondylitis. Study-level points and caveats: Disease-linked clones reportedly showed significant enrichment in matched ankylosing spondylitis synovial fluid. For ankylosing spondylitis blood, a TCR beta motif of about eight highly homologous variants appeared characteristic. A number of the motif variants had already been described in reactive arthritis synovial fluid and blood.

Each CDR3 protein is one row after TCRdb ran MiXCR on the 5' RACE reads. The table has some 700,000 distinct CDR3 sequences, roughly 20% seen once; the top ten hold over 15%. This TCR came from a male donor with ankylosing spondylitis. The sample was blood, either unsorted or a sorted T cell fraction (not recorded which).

In nucleotides, the CDR3 is TGTGCCAGTTCAGAGACTGGAAACACCATATATTTT. It specifies CASSETGNTIYF. V is TRBV18 and J is TRBJ1-3, with no clear D. CDR3 length: 12 residues. In germline, CDR1 is KGHSH, CDR2 LQKENI. V dropped 9 bases and J dropped 2 bases, with 8 bases sitting between them.